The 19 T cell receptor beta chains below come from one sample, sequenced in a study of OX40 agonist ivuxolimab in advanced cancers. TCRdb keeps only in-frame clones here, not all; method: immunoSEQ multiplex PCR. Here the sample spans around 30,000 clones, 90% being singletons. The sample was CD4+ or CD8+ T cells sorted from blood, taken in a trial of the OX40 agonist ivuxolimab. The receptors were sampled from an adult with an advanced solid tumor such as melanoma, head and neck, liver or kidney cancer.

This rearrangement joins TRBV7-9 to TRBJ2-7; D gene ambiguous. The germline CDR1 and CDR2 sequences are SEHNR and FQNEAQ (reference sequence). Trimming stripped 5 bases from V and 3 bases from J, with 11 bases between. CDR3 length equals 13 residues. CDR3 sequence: CASSLEAYYEQYF. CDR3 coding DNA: TGTGCCAGCAGCCTAGAGGCCTACTACGAGCAGTACTTC.

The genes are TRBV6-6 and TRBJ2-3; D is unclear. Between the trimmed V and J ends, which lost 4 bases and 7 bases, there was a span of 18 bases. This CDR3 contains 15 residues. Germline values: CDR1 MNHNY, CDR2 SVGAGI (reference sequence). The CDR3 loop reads CASSWGPGTANTQYF. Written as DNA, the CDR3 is TGTGCCAGCAGTTGGGGTCCCGGCACGGCAAATACGCAGTATTTT.

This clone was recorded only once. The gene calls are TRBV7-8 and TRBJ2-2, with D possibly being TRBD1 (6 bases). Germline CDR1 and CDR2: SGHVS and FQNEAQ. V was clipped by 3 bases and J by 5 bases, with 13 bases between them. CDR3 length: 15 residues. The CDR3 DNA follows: TGTGCCAGCAGCTTCGGGACCCAGGGGACCGGGGAGCTGTTTTTT. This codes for CASSFGTQGTGELFF.

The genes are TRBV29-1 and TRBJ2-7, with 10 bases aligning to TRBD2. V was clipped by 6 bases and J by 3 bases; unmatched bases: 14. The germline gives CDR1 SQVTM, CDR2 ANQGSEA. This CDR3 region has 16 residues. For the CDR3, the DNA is TGCAGCGTACCTCGGGGCGGCCGGACTAGCGGCTACGAGCAGTACTTC. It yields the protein CSVPRGGRTSGYEQYF.

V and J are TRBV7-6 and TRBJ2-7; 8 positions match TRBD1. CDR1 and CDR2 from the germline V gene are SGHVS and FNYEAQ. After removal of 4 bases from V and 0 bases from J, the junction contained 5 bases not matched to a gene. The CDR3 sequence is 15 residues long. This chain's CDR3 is CASSSGQGGSYEQYF. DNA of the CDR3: TGTGCCAGCAGCTCCGGACAGGGTGGCTCCTACGAGCAGTACTTC.

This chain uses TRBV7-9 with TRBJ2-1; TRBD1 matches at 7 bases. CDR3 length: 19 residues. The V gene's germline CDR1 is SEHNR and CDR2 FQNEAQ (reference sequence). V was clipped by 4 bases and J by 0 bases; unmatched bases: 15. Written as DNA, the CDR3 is TGTGCCAGCAGCTCGCCCGGGACAGTAACTCAAAGCTCCTACAATGAGCAGTTCTTC. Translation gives CASSSPGTVTQSSYNEQFF.

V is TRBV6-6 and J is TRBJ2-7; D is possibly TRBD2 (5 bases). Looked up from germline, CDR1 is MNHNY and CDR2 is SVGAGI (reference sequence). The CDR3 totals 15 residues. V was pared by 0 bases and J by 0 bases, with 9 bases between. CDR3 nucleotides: TGTGCCAGCAGTTACTCTTCCAGCGGCTCCTACGAGCAGTACTTC. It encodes CASSYSSSGSYEQYF.

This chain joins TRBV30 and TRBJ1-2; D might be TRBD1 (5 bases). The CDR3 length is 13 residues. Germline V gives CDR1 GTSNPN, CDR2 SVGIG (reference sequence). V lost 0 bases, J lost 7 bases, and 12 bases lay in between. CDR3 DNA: TGTGCCTGGAGTGTAGATCGGGGGATTGGCTACACCTTC. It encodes CAWSVDRGIGYTF.

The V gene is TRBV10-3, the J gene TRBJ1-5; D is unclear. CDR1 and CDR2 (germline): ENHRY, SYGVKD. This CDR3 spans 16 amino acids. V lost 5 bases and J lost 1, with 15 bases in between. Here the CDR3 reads CAISPFDPKSNQPQHF. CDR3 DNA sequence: TGTGCCATCAGTCCTTTCGATCCGAAGAGCAATCAGCCCCAGCATTTT.

The CDR3 DNA follows: TGTGCCAGTAGTCGGACCGAGCTGAACACTGAAGCTTTCTTT. It translates to CASSRTELNTEAFF. V gene TRBV19 combines with J gene TRBJ1-1; D is unresolved. The germline V gene has CDR1 LNHDA and CDR2 SQIVND (reference sequence). The V and J ends lost 5 bases and 0 bases respectively, with 10 bases between them. CDR3 length: 14 residues.

CDR3 in amino acids: CASSQGLAPDTQYF. The CDR3 DNA sequence: TGTGCCAGCAGCCAAGGCTTAGCCCCAGATACGCAGTATTTT. The J gene is TRBJ2-3, the V gene TRBV4-2; no definite D call. This CDR3 is 14 amino acids long. Germline loops: CDR1 LGHNA, CDR2 YNFKEQ. The ends were cut back, 1 base at V and 4 bases at J, with 9 bases in the middle.

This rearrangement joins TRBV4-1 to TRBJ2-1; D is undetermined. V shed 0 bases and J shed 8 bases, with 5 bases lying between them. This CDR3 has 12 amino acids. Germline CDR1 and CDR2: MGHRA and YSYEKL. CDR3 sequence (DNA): TGCGCCAGCAGCCAAGAAAGGGATGAGCAGTTCTTC. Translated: CASSQERDEQFF.

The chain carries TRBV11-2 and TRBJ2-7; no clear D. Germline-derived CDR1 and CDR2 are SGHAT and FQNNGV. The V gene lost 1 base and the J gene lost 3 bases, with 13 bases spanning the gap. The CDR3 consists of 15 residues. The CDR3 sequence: CASSLGPGRSYEQYF. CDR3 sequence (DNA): TGTGCCAGCAGCTTAGGCCCCGGACGGAGCTACGAGCAGTACTTC. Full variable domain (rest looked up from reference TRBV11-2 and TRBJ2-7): EAGVAQSPRYKIIEKRQSVAFWCNPISGHATLYWYQQILGQGPKLLIQFQNNGVVDDSQLPKDRFSAERLKGVDSTLKIQPAKLEDSAVYLCASSLGPGRSYEQYFGPGTRLTVT.

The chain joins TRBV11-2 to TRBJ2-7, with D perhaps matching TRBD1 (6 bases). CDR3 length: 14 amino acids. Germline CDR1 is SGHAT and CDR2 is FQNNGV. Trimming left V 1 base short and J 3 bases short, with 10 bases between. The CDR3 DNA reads TGTGCCAGCAGCTTAGTGGACAGTAACTACGAGCAGTACTTC. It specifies CASSLVDSNYEQYF.

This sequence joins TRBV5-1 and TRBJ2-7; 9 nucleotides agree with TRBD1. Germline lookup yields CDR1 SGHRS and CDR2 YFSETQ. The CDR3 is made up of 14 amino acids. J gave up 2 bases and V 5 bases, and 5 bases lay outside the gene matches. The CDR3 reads CASRQDRGAYEQYF. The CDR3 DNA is TGCGCCAGCAGGCAAGACAGGGGGGCCTACGAGCAGTACTTC. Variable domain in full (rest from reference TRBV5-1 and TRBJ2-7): KAGVTQTPRYLIKTRGQQVTLSCSPISGHRSVSWYQQTPGQGLQFLFEYFSETQRNKGNFPGRFSGRQFSNSRSEMNVSTLELGDSALYLCASRQDRGAYEQYFGPGTRLTVT.

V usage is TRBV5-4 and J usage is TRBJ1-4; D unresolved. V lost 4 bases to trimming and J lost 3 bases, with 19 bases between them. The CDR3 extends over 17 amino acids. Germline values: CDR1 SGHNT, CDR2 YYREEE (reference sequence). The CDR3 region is CASSQGLVQPANEKLFF. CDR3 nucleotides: TGTGCCAGCAGCCAAGGTTTAGTCCAACCTGCTAATGAAAAACTGTTTTTT.

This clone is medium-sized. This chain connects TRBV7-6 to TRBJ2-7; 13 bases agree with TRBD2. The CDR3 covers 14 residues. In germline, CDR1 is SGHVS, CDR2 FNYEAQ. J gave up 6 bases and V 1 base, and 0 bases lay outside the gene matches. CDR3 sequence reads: CASSLGTSGSEQYF. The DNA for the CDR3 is TGTGCCAGCAGCTTAGGGACTAGCGGGAGCGAGCAGTACTTC.

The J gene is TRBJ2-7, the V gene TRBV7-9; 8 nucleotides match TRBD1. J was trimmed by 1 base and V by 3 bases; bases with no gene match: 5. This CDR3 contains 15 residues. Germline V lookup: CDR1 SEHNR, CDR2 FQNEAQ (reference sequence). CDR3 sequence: CASSFIDRGSYEQYF. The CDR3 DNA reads TGTGCCAGCAGCTTCATAGACAGGGGATCCTACGAGCAGTACTTC.

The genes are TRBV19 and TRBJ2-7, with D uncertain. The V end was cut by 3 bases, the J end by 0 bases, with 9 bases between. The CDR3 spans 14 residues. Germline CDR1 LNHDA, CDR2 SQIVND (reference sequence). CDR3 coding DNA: TGTGCCAGTAGTATCGCAGTTCCCTCCTACGAGCAGTACTTC. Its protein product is CASSIAVPSYEQYF.